Each of the 10 T cell receptor beta chains below was sequenced from the same sample in a study of blood T cells in healthy people across ages. The second PCR ran about 6 to 12 cycles with a sample-barcoded 5' primer and J-beta primers. One entry per CDR3 protein, called by TCRdb with MiXCR from the 5' RACE reads. This sample has 1 million or so distinct CDR3 sequences, with more than 40% found just once. The material sequenced was blood. The source is a woman aged 55-70 years in good health.

Ten or more counts support this clonotype. The chain employs TRBV10-3 and TRBJ2-7, with 12 bases lining up with TRBD2. Germline V CDR1 and CDR2: ENHRY, SYGVKD. CDR3 length: 14 residues. Losses at the gene ends were 5 bases for V and 4 bases for J; bases not matched to a gene: 3. CDR3 nucleotide sequence: TGTGCCATCAGTCAGACTAGCGGGAGTTACGAGCAGTACTTC. Translation gives CAISQTSGSYEQYF.

The chain links TRBV9 to TRBJ2-1; D call uncertain. Trimming removed 5 bases from V and 5 bases from J, with 11 bases in between. In germline, CDR1 is SGDLS, CDR2 YYNGEE. The CDR3 is 13 amino acids. The CDR3 DNA is TGTGCCAGCAGTGACGTGACTGACAATGAGCAGTTCTTC. It codes for CASSDVTDNEQFF.

J is TRBJ1-2 and V is TRBV11-2; 7 bases match TRBD1. CDR3 length: 13 residues. V shed 5 bases and J 9 bases; nucleotides not matched to a gene: 9. Germline loops: CDR1 SGHAT, CDR2 FQNNGV. The DNA of the CDR3 is TGTGCCAGCAGCCGACCGGGACAGTGGAGCTACACCTTC. Protein product: CASSRPGQWSYTF.

The chain joins TRBV7-2 to TRBJ1-1, with 8 nucleotides matching TRBD1. The CDR3 is 12 residues long. Germline V gene data show CDR1 as SGHTA and CDR2 as FQGNSA. V was clipped by 5 bases and J by 6 bases; unmatched bases: 2. In DNA form, the CDR3 reads TGTGCCAGCAGCGCGACAGGGGCTGAAGCTTTCTTT. It specifies CASSATGAEAFF.

The chain couples TRBV27 to TRBJ1-2, with D perhaps TRBD1 (5 bases). V shed 4 bases and J shed 1 base, with 13 bases lying between them. Germline lookup yields CDR1 MNHEY and CDR2 SMNVEV (reference sequence). This CDR3 region has 15 residues. In DNA, the CDR3 is TGTGCCAGCAGTTCATACCGGGACGTTAACTATGGCTACACCTTC. It translates to CASSSYRDVNYGYTF.

J is TRBJ2-4 and V is TRBV29-1, with D unclear. Germline assignment: CDR1 SQVTM and CDR2 ANQGSEA. The CDR3 length is 12 residues. Between the trimmed V and J ends, which lost 1 base and 13 bases, there was a span of 14 bases. CDR3 sequence: CSVEVASNEQYF. DNA of the CDR3: TGCAGCGTTGAAGTTGCGTCCAATGAGCAGTACTTC.

This clonotype was seen many times. The chain carries TRBV27 and TRBJ2-7, with D possibly matching TRBD1 (5 bases). Germline V gives CDR1 MNHEY, CDR2 SMNVEV (reference sequence). The CDR3 length is 13 residues. V lost 2 bases and J lost 5, with 10 bases in between. CDR3 protein: CASSLKGQHEQYF. CDR3 nucleotides: TGTGCCAGCAGTTTAAAGGGGCAGCACGAGCAGTACTTC.

The chain links TRBV9 to TRBJ1-1; D unclear. Between the trimmed V and J ends, which lost 0 bases and 7 bases, there was a span of 10 bases. Germline CDR1 SGDLS, CDR2 YYNGEE. The CDR3 consists of 13 residues. In DNA, the CDR3 is TGTGCCAGCAGCGTAGGGCCAAACCTTGAAGCTTTCTTT. It translates to CASSVGPNLEAFF.

In this sample, this clonotype turned up a few times. This chain uses TRBV7-9 with TRBJ2-3, with D possibly being TRBD1 or TRBD2 (5 bases each). The V gene's germline CDR1 is SEHNR and CDR2 FQNEAQ (reference sequence). Trimming stripped 5 bases from V and 1 base from J, with 16 bases between. The CDR3 is 16 amino acids. The CDR3 nucleotides are TGTGCCAGCAGCCGGGTGGGGGTCACCCGCACAGATACGCAGTATTTT. Translating it yields CASSRVGVTRTDTQYF.

This chain links TRBV27 with TRBJ2-5; D ambiguous. This CDR3 has 13 residues. The V and J ends lost 4 bases and 2 bases respectively, with 8 bases between them. In germline, CDR1 is MNHEY, CDR2 SMNVEV (reference sequence). The CDR3, as DNA: TGTGCCAGCAGTTGGGGTCGGCAAGAGACCCAGTACTTC. It specifies CASSWGRQETQYF.